These 5 T cell receptor beta chains share one sample of origin, sequenced in a study of cytomegalovirus exposure and HLA in healthy donors. With 60 Vbeta and 13 Jbeta primers, the PCR was carried out. Data came from immunoSEQ multiplex PCR; TCRdb stores just in-frame clones and leaves some out. This table has 160,000 or so clones, over 75% appearing once. The sample was PBMCs. The receptors derive from a woman in her forties or fifties in good health and CMV-seronegative.

This clone turned up a few times. V gene TRBV6-4 combines with J gene TRBJ1-1; 7 bases align to TRBD1. CDR3 size: 14 residues. Germline trimming cut 5 bases from V and 6 bases from J; bases unmatched to any gene: 9. CDR1 and CDR2 from the germline V gene are MRHNA and SNTAGT. CDR3 region: CASSPTDRRSEAFF. The CDR3 DNA reads TGTGCCAGCAGTCCAACGGACAGGAGGTCTGAAGCTTTCTTT.

This chain uses TRBV4-1 with TRBJ2-2; D may be TRBD2 (6 bases). The CDR3 is made up of 15 amino acids. V was trimmed by 4 bases and J by 6 bases, leaving 15 bases between them. Germline V CDR1 and CDR2: MGHRA, YSYEKL. The CDR3 is CASSLELTRAGELFF. CDR3 coding DNA: TGCGCCAGCAGCCTTGAACTGACTAGGGCCGGGGAGCTGTTTTTT.

This clone was found once. The chain couples TRBV19 to TRBJ2-3, with TRBD2 matching 8 bases. There are 16 residues in the CDR3. V gave up 4 bases and J gave up 4 bases; unmatched junction bases: 10. CDR1 and CDR2 (germline): LNHDA, SQIVND (reference sequence). This chain's CDR3 is CASSTRTSLSSDTQYF. The CDR3 DNA reads TGTGCCAGTAGTACCCGGACTAGCCTCAGCTCAGATACGCAGTATTTT.

This sequence joins TRBV7-9 and TRBJ2-2; TRBD2 might be the D (6 bases). The V gene's germline CDR1 is SEHNR and CDR2 FQNEAQ (reference sequence). V was pared by 2 bases and J by 5 bases, with 12 bases between. The CDR3 length is 15 residues. CDR3 residues: CASSLPGGSTGELFF. DNA of the CDR3: TGTGCCAGCAGCTTACCCGGGGGTAGTACCGGGGAGCTGTTTTTT.

This clone was observed once. The V gene is TRBV6-1, the J gene TRBJ1-3, with D uncertain. Germline CDR1 is MNHNS and CDR2 is SASEGT. V was pared by 1 base and J by 1 base, with 8 bases between. The CDR3 consists of 15 residues. The chain's CDR3 is CASSEEFGSGNTIYF. CDR3 sequence (DNA): TGTGCCAGCAGTGAAGAATTCGGGTCTGGAAACACCATATATTTT.